The rows below give T cell receptor beta chains drawn from one sample of a study of blood T cells in healthy people across ages. TCRdb recomputed calls from the 5' RACE reads with MiXCR, one row per CDR3 protein. The sample has roughly 680,000 distinct CDR3 sequences; 52% are singletons. Sequencing used blood. These receptors came from a woman older than 75 in good health. Each CDR3 is given with its conserved first and last residue. A D gene is named only where the DNA matches it firmly. Some rows mark clone size as missing; the rest say once, few, many or name a class of expanded clone.

clone_size j_call d_call v_call cdr3_nt cdr3_aa
many TRBJ2-3 TRBD1 TRBV28 TGTGCCAGCAGGAACTACCCCGGGACAGGGGCGTCCACAGATACGCAGTATTTT CASRNYPGTGASTDTQYF
NA TRBJ2-1 TRBD2 TRBV5-1 TGCGCCAGCAGCTTGGTAGTAGCGGGAGGGTTTGAGCAGTTCTTC CASSLVVAGGFEQFF
NA TRBJ2-7 TRBD1 TRBV12-3/TRBV12-4 TGTGCCAGCAGTGGCCGGACAGGGGGATCTTACGAGCAGTACTTC CASSGRTGGSYEQYF
NA TRBJ2-7 NA TRBV29-1 TGCAGCGTGGGCGCTGACAGATCCTACGAGCAGTACTTC CSVGADRSYEQYF
few TRBJ1-2 NA TRBV20-1 TGCAGTGCTAGAGATCAGCACAGGGAGACATACTGGAAGGGGGGCAGTGGCTACACCTTC CSARDQHRETYWKGGSGYTF
many TRBJ1-2 NA TRBV12-3/TRBV12-4 TGTGCCAGCAGGACGGCCAGTCACTATGGCTACACCTTC CASRTASHYGYTF
NA TRBJ1-1 TRBD1 TRBV20-1 TGCAGTGCACCCGGGACAGGGGGCTTCACTGAAGCTTTCTTT CSAPGTGGFTEAFF
NA TRBJ2-7 NA TRBV20-1 TGCAGTGCTAAGACGGAGACAAACACCTACGAGCAGTACTTC CSAKTETNTYEQYF
once TRBJ2-3 NA TRBV24-1 TGTGCCACCAGTGATGGAAGGGGGTCAGATACGCAGTATTTT CATSDGRGSDTQYF
NA TRBJ2-7 NA TRBV12-3/TRBV12-4 TGTGCCAGCAGCACATCTTGGGCGGCACCCTACAATGAGCAGTACTTC CASSTSWAAPYNEQYF
NA TRBJ2-6 NA TRBV10-3 TGTGCCATCAGTGAAGTGGAGGGATGGGTAGGCTCTGGGGCCAACGTCCTGACTTTC CAISEVEGWVGSGANVLTF
NA TRBJ2-5 TRBD1 TRBV20-1 TGCAGTGCTAGGGTCACCGGGACAGGGTGGGAGACCCAGTACTTC CSARVTGTGWETQYF
NA TRBJ1-5 TRBD1 TRBV6-6 TGTGCCACCGGACAGGGGGGGAGCAATCAGCCCCAGCATTTT CATGQGGSNQPQHF
NA TRBJ2-7 NA TRBV20-1 TGCAGTGCTAGAGATCCCCTCGGCAGGACTCCCTACGAGCAGTACTTC CSARDPLGRTPYEQYF
few TRBJ1-1 NA TRBV12-3/TRBV12-4 TGTGCCAGCAGTTTGGGAGGAGGTGAAGCTTTCTTT CASSLGGGEAFF
NA TRBJ2-3 NA TRBV5-1 TGCGCCAGCAGCTTGGAGGCTCGCCGCACAGATACGCAGTATTTT CASSLEARRTDTQYF
NA TRBJ2-1 NA TRBV24-1 TGTGCCACCAGTGATTTGACTAGATCCTACAATGAGCAGTTCTTC CATSDLTRSYNEQFF
many TRBJ2-1 NA TRBV7-8 TGTGCCAGCAGCTTAGGACAGCCCTACAATGAGCAGTTCTTC CASSLGQPYNEQFF
NA TRBJ2-7 NA TRBV18 TGTGCCAGCTCCGGCACCGCGCTCTACGAGCAGTACTTC CASSGTALYEQYF
few TRBJ2-1 NA TRBV15 TGTGCCACCAGCAGAGATTCGGTGGGCCCTAAGTATGAGCAGTTCTTC CATSRDSVGPKYEQFF
many TRBJ2-5 TRBD1 TRBV3-1 TGTGCCAGCAACGACAGGGCCCAAGAGACCCAGTACTTC CASNDRAQETQYF
NA TRBJ2-7 NA TRBV20-1 TGCAGTGCTAGGGTGGGGAACTACGAGCAGTACTTC CSARVGNYEQYF
NA TRBJ2-1 TRBD2 TRBV7-3 TGTGCCAGCAGCTTAACCGGGACTAGCGGGCGGAGTGAGCAGTTCTTC CASSLTGTSGRSEQFF
NA TRBJ2-3 TRBD1 TRBV6-1 TGTGCCAGCAGAATCCTACGAGCGGACAGGGTCCCAGATACGCAGTATTTT CASRILRADRVPDTQYF
NA TRBJ1-5 NA TRBV10-3 TGTGCCATCAGAGGGGAAGGGGGTAGGGAGCAGCCCCAGCATTTT CAIRGEGGREQPQHF
NA TRBJ2-5 TRBD1 TRBV5-5 TGTGCCAGCAGCCCAGAAAATGGACAGGAATGGGCGAGGCAGTACTTC CASSPENGQEWARQYF
many TRBJ2-7 NA TRBV5-8 TGTGCCAGCCTGGCGCAGAACTACGAGCAGTACTTC CASLAQNYEQYF
NA TRBJ2-2 TRBD1 TRBV7-2 TGTGCCAGCAGCTTTGCAGGGGGCGCGACCGGGGAGCTGTTTTTT CASSFAGGATGELFF
NA TRBJ2-5 NA TRBV6-5 TGTGCCAGCAGATCTCGGAGTGAGACCCAGTACTTC CASRSRSETQYF
NA TRBJ2-3 NA TRBV2 TGTGCCAGCAGTGTCCCAGATACGCAGTATTTT CASSVPDTQYF
few TRBJ2-1 NA TRBV28 TGTGCCATCGGGACCGATCGGACTAACAATGAGCAGTTCTTC CAIGTDRTNNEQFF
NA TRBJ2-6 TRBD1 TRBV18 TGTGCCTGCGCCACCGTAAACAGGGGCTCTGGGGCCAACGTCCTGACTTTC CACATVNRGSGANVLTF
NA TRBJ2-2 TRBD1 TRBV9 TGTGCCAGCAGCGTCGAGGGGGCAACCGGGGAGCTGTTTTTT CASSVEGATGELFF
NA TRBJ1-5 NA TRBV12-3/TRBV12-4 TGTACCAGCAGCGCCTTAGGGGCTCAGCCCCAGCATTTT CTSSALGAQPQHF
few TRBJ1-5 NA TRBV3-1 TGTGCCAGCAGCCAAGTCTATCCAGGGTCCGAGGGGCCCCAGCATTTT CASSQVYPGSEGPQHF
many TRBJ2-3 NA TRBV20-1 TGCAGTGCTAGTCTTTCGAACCCCCGGGATACGCAGTATTTT CSASLSNPRDTQYF
NA TRBJ1-6 NA TRBV30 TGTGCCGGGGGGCGTCCGAGCTCCTATAATTCACCCCTCCACTTT CAGGRPSSYNSPLHF
NA TRBJ2-4 NA TRBV5-4 TGTGCCAGCAGCCCGACCGGTACCCTAGCCAAAAACATTCAGTACTTC CASSPTGTLAKNIQYF
few TRBJ1-5 NA TRBV28 TGTGCCAGCAGTCCGGGGGGACTTTTTCAGCCCCAGCATTTT CASSPGGLFQPQHF
many TRBJ2-7 NA TRBV21-1 TGTGCCAGCAGCAAAGGGGCAGTCTCCTACGAGCAGTACTTC CASSKGAVSYEQYF
NA TRBJ2-1 NA TRBV29-1 TGCAGCGTTGCTGGGCAGGGGATGCATGAGCAGTTCTTC CSVAGQGMHEQFF
NA TRBJ2-3 NA TRBV18 TGTGCCAGCTCACCCCGGCAGGTCCCCACAGATACGCAGTATTTT CASSPRQVPTDTQYF
many TRBJ1-6 NA TRBV12-3/TRBV12-4 TGTGCCAGCAGTTCCTCGAGGAGGGATCTCCACTTT CASSSSRRDLHF
NA TRBJ2-7 NA TRBV5-1 TGCGCCAGCAGCTTGGCCCCCGACTACGAGCAGTACTTC CASSLAPDYEQYF
few TRBJ1-1 NA TRBV20-1 TGCAGTGCTATTCTAGGGGGTCTGAACACTGAAGCTTTCTTT CSAILGGLNTEAFF
NA TRBJ1-1 TRBD1 TRBV20-1 TGCAGTTTCGTGCCGGGACAGGGGAGAACTGAAGCTTTCTTT CSFVPGQGRTEAFF
NA TRBJ2-3 TRBD1 TRBV20-1 TGCAGTGCGAGGACAGGGACCAGCACAGATACGCAGTATTTT CSARTGTSTDTQYF
NA TRBJ1-2 TRBD1 TRBV7-9 TGTGCTAGCAGCTCGGGACAGGGGAGCTATAATGGCTACACCTTC CASSSGQGSYNGYTF
NA TRBJ1-5 NA TRBV20-1 TGCAGTGCTAGACCGACGGGGCTCTCTGAGCCCCAGCATTTT CSARPTGLSEPQHF
NA TRBJ2-1 NA TRBV15 TGTGCCACCAGCAGAGTCGGAAGTCGACATCAGTTCTTC CATSRVGSRHQFF
NA TRBJ2-1 TRBD2 TRBV6-5 TGTGCCAGCAGGGGGACTAGCGGGGGGGTAAACAATGAGCAGTTCTTC CASRGTSGGVNNEQFF